This entry lists 2 T cell receptor beta chains sequenced from one sample in a study of CD8+CD57+ T cells in acquired aplastic anemia. General observations from the study: The diversity of CD8+CD57+ cells in patients was lower than that of total CD4+ and CD8+ pools.

The sequenced patients had an expansion of CD8+CD57+ cells seen by flow cytometry. Antigens for these TCRs are unknown. CDR3 and TCR beta VDJ profiling relied on a genomic DNA template. TCRdb fed the reads into MiXCR, producing one record per CDR3 protein. This repertoire shows approximately 21,000 distinct CDR3 sequences, approximately 37% found once; its top ten account for around 87%. Sequencing used CD8+CD57+ T cells sorted from PBMCs. Subset described: bead-enriched CD8+CD57+ effector memory T cells from SAA patients. Receptors were obtained from a human donor with aplastic anemia.

This clonotype was recorded at least ten times. The V gene is TRBV6-1, the J gene TRBJ1-2, with D possibly matching TRBD1 (6 bases). The CDR3 is 15 residues long. Germline V gene sequence: CDR1 MNHNS, CDR2 SASEGT. The germline V and J ends were trimmed by 3 bases and 8 bases, with 19 bases remaining between them. Here the CDR3 DNA reads TGTGCCAGCAGTGACGCCGGGACAACGGCGGGCGGCTACACCTTC. As protein: CASSDAGTTAGGYTF.

V gene TRBV15 combines with J gene TRBJ2-1, with D perhaps matching TRBD1 (6 bases). Between the trimmed V and J ends, which lost 3 bases and 6 bases, there was a span of 18 bases. There are 16 residues in the CDR3. CDR1 LNHNV and CDR2 YYDKDF come from the germline V gene (reference sequence). This CDR3 reads CATSSSRSGQGNEQFF. The DNA for the CDR3 is TGTGCCACCAGCAGCTCCAGGTCGGGACAAGGCAATGAGCAGTTCTTC.